The entry that follows covers one T cell receptor beta chain sequence. Antigen specificity is unknown. The sample originates from a study of cytomegalovirus exposure and HLA in healthy donors. Overall study: The roughly 700 first-cohort repertoires and the approximately 130 validation repertoires shared the same platform, a later analysis reported. Overall study findings and caveats: Through in vitro validation, a few CMV-associated chains were shown to be specific for CMV antigens. Subsequent analysis of the approximately 110 validation repertoires found a tendency for first-cohort TCR clusters to co-occur. According to reports, the classifier identified cytomegalovirus status with high specificity and sensitivity.

The germline CDR1 and CDR2 sequences are SGHDT and YYEEEE. Trimming removed 0 bases from V and 3 bases from J, with 9 bases in between. The CDR3 extends over 14 amino acids. Clones were sequenced by immunoSEQ multiplex PCR, and TCRdb holds only the in-frame ones, with some missing. Altogether some 140,000 clones are present, approximately 87% being singletons, with the ten largest covering about 2.8%. This clonotype was obtained from a man between 18 and 29 years old in good health and CMV-seronegative. Source material: PBMCs. The chain is built from TRBV5-6 and TRBJ2-5; no clear D. CDR3 sequence reads: CASSLGAVEETQYF. DNA for the CDR3: TGTGCCAGCAGCTTGGGGGCAGTGGAAGAGACCCAGTACTTC.